A single count supports the clone carrying this TCR beta chain. Its antigen is unidentified. This sample stems from a study of Graves' ophthalmopathy and Graves' hyperthyroidism. Study-level points and caveats: Most thyroid clonotypes expanded beyond 0.001 frequency were also found in blood. At around 70% sensitivity and about 72% specificity, the model predicted progression of the ophthalmopathy.

Amplified TCR beta CDR3 regions were obtained using RNA transcripts as template. HTBI primers were employed in first-round RT-PCR, then a second-round multiplex PCR followed. In TCRdb, the multiplex PCR reads were re-called with MiXCR into one record per CDR3 protein. The profile shows over a million distinct CDR3 sequences, 35% to 40% of them singletons. Recruitment covered hyperthyroidism patients aged 18 to 65 whose new diagnosis was of under 2 months' duration. Pregnant or lactating patients and those with other autoimmune diseases or uncontrolled infections were excluded. Sequencing was performed on peripheral blood or thyroid tissue (not recorded which). The sequence was collected from an adult man with Graves' hyperthyroidism.

The CDR3: CASSFAGAGRQPQHF. CDR3 DNA sequence: TGTGCCAGCAGCTTTGCGGGAGCAGGGAGGCAGCCCCAGCATTTT. The gene calls are TRBV7-2 and TRBJ1-5; D might be TRBD1 (5 bases). From germline, CDR1 is SGHTA and CDR2 FQGNSA. The CDR3 has 15 residues. Deletions cut 3 bases from V and 7 bases from J, with 16 bases between.